The 26 T cell receptor beta chains below all came from one sample that was sequenced in a study of blood T cell repertoires in COVID-19. The assay was immunoSEQ multiplex PCR, and TCRdb's table has in-frame clones only and misses some. The table shows more than 90,000 clones, with more than 70% occurring only once. Sequencing was performed on peripheral blood. Receptors originate from a woman aged 30 to 39 with acute or convalescent COVID-19.

A note on this clone: Germline is not matched at one junction end, which may reflect a read error. The CDR3 loop is CASSARGEGDSVFF. The CDR3 DNA reads TGCGCCAGCAGTGCCCGAGGGGAAGGGGACAGCGTTTTCTTC. The chain recombines TRBV10-1 with TRBJ1-2, with 7 bases aligning to TRBD1. The CDR3 spans 14 residues. CDR1 is WNHNN, CDR2 SYGVQD, per germline (reference sequence).

The chain employs TRBV19 and TRBJ1-6; D gene ambiguous. CDR1 and CDR2 from the germline V gene are LNHDA and SQIVND (reference sequence). V shed 5 bases and J shed 0 bases, with 8 bases lying between them. The CDR3 runs to 15 residues. As DNA, the CDR3 is TGTGCCAGTAGTCGGGAGAGCTCCTATAATTCACCCCTCCACTTT. Protein: CASSRESSYNSPLHF.

In this sample, this clone turned up a few times. This chain uses TRBV18 with TRBJ2-7; D is perhaps TRBD1 (6 bases). V was shortened by 3 bases and J by 6 bases, with 12 bases between the two germline ends. CDR1 and CDR2 from the germline V gene are KGHSH and LQKENI. The CDR3 is 13 residues long. Written as DNA, the CDR3 is TGTGCCAGCTCACCTCAGGGGTATGGCGAGCAGTACTTC. Protein product: CASSPQGYGEQYF.

V usage is TRBV2 and J usage is TRBJ1-6, with unresolved D. The V end was cut by 5 bases, the J end by 10 bases, with 15 bases between. The CDR3 contains 14 residues. CDR1 is SNHLY and CDR2 is FYNNEI in the germline V gene. The CDR3 protein is CASSPRTHGSPLHF. CDR3 DNA sequence: TGTGCCAGCAGTCCTCGGACTCATGGGTCACCCCTCCACTTT.

This clone was recorded only once. This rearrangement joins TRBV12-3 or TRBV12-4 to TRBJ2-7, with D possibly being TRBD1 (6 bases). V gave up 8 bases and J gave up 1 base, with 9 bases separating them. The CDR3 runs 12 residues. The chain's CDR3 is CASQGQSYEQYF. The DNA for the CDR3 is TGTGCCAGCCAGGGGCAGTCCTACGAGCAGTACTTC.

CDR3 amino acids: CASSLPVGATYEQYF. CDR3 DNA: TGTGCCAGCAGCCTCCCTGTAGGGGCGACCTACGAGCAGTACTTC. The rearrangement uses TRBV6-5 and TRBJ2-7, with a tentative D call TRBD1 (5 bases). The CDR3 runs to 15 residues. V gave up 6 bases and J gave up 2 bases, with 17 bases separating them. Germline V CDR1 and CDR2: MNHEY, SVGAGI.

The V call is TRBV15, the J call TRBJ2-2, with D maybe TRBD2 (5 bases). Germline loops: CDR1 LNHNV, CDR2 YYDKDF (reference sequence). The V end lost 0 bases, the J end lost 5 bases, and 13 bases lay between the germline ends. The CDR3 is 16 residues long. Here the CDR3 DNA reads TGTGCCACCAGCAGAGATTTTCGGGGAAAGACCGGGGAGCTGTTTTTT. Encoded protein: CATSRDFRGKTGELFF. The full variable domain, in which reference TRBV15 and TRBJ2-2 provide the parts outside the CDR3, is DAMVIQNPRYQVTQFGKPVTLSCSQTLNHNVMYWYQQKSSQAPKLLFHYYDKDFNNEADTPDNFQSRRPNTSFCFLDIRSPGLGDTAMYLCATSRDFRGKTGELFFGEGSRLTVL.

This chain connects TRBV11-3 to TRBJ1-3; D not resolved. CDR1 and CDR2 (germline): SGHNT, YENEEA. Trimming removed 7 bases from V and 4 bases from J, with 5 bases in between. The CDR3 contains 11 residues. The CDR3 region has the DNA TGTGCCAGCACCTCCGGAAACACCATATATTTT. Translated: CASTSGNTIYF.

The chain carries TRBV10-1 and TRBJ1-4, with unresolved D. This CDR3 has 16 amino acids. Trimming left V 6 bases short and J 7 bases short, with 21 bases between. From germline, CDR1 is WNHNN and CDR2 SYGVQD (reference sequence). The CDR3 bases are TGCGCCAGCAGAACCCTCTCAGACACCGGAGGTGAAAAACTGTTTTTT. Translating it yields CASRTLSDTGGEKLFF.

The gene calls are TRBV2 and TRBJ2-5; TRBD2 aligns across 11 bases. Unmatched junction bases numbered 11, after V lost 6 bases and J lost 5 bases. Looked up from germline, CDR1 is SNHLY and CDR2 is FYNNEI. The CDR3 sequence is 16 residues long. The CDR3 loop reads CASSHRLAGGRETQYF. CDR3 bases: TGTGCCAGCAGCCACCGTTTAGCGGGGGGGCGGGAGACCCAGTACTTC. Filled out from reference TRBV2 and TRBJ2-5, the complete variable domain reads EPEVTQTPSHQVTQMGQEVILRCVPISNHLYFYWYRQILGQKVEFLVSFYNNEISEKSEIFDDQFSVERPDGSNFTLKIRSTKLEDSAMYFCASSHRLAGGRETQYFGPGTRLLVL.

The gene calls are TRBV6-6 and TRBJ1-2, with a weak D call TRBD1 (5 bases). Germline V gives CDR1 MNHNY, CDR2 SVGAGI (reference sequence). Trimming removed 8 bases from V and 5 bases from J, with 15 bases in between. This CDR3 has 13 amino acids. This chain's CDR3 is CASEQDGMYGYTF. CDR3 DNA sequence: TGTGCCAGCGAACAGGATGGAATGTATGGCTACACCTTC.

V is TRBV7-3 and J is TRBJ2-1, with TRBD2 matching 8 bases. Germline trimming cut 0 bases from V and 9 bases from J; bases unmatched to any gene: 1. Germline-derived CDR1 and CDR2 are SGHTA and FQGTGA. This CDR3 region has 13 residues. CDR3 coding DNA: TGTGCCAGCAGCTTAACTAGCGGGGCTGAGCAGTTCTTC. As protein: CASSLTSGAEQFF.

The chain uses TRBV7-9 and TRBJ1-2, with D possibly matching TRBD1 (5 bases). The CDR3 totals 14 residues. The germline V and J ends were trimmed by 5 bases and 6 bases, with 16 bases remaining between them. The germline gives CDR1 SEHNR, CDR2 FQNEAQ (reference sequence). The CDR3 coding sequence is TGTGCCAGCAGCCCATACGACAGCCTGCATGGCTACACCTTC. Protein: CASSPYDSLHGYTF. The entire variable domain, with the rest obtained from reference TRBV7-9 and TRBJ1-2, is as follows: DTGVSQNPRHKITKRGQNVTFRCDPISEHNRLYWYRQTLGQGPEFLTYFQNEAQLEKSRLLSDRFSAERPKGSFSTLEIQRTEQGDSAMYLCASSPYDSLHGYTFGSGTRLTVV.

V gene TRBV7-9 combines with J gene TRBJ2-7; 12 bases match TRBD2. Germline CDR1 is SEHNR and CDR2 is FQNEAQ (reference sequence). The CDR3 consists of 15 residues. V shed 5 bases, J shed 4 bases, and the junction held 6 bases outside the gene matches. The CDR3 spells CASSHLTSGGYEQYF. CDR3 nucleotide sequence: TGTGCCAGCAGCCACTTGACTAGCGGGGGATACGAGCAGTACTTC.

The chain employs TRBV5-6 and TRBJ2-7; maybe TRBD1 (6 bases). Germline loops: CDR1 SGHDT, CDR2 YYEEEE. The CDR3 runs to 13 residues. V was cut by 3 bases and J by 5 bases, with 12 bases left in between. CDR3: CASSSGHRDEQYF. Here the CDR3 DNA reads TGTGCCAGCAGCTCGGGACACCGGGACGAGCAGTACTTC.

The chain has TRBV5-8 and TRBJ1-4; no firm D call. The CDR3 has 15 amino acids. V was clipped by 2 bases and J by 8 bases, with 16 bases between them. CDR1 SGHTS and CDR2 YDEGEE come from the germline V gene. Written as DNA, the CDR3 is TGTGCCAGCAGCTTCGTAAGGGTTGGAGGGGAAAAACTGTTTTTT. Translated, it gives CASSFVRVGGEKLFF. Combining the CDR3 with reference TRBV5-8 and TRBJ1-4 gives the whole variable domain EAGVTQSPTHLIKTRGQQATLRCSPISGHTSVYWYQQALGLGLQFLLWYDEGEERNRGNFPPRFSGRQFPNYSSELNVNALELEDSALYLCASSFVRVGGEKLFFGSGTQLSVL.

This sequence joins TRBV6-6 and TRBJ2-6; 8 positions match TRBD1. V shed 6 bases and J 0 bases; nucleotides not matched to a gene: 13. The CDR3 spans 19 residues. Looked up from germline, CDR1 is MNHNY and CDR2 is SVGAGI (reference sequence). CDR3 coding DNA: TGTGCCAGCAGCTCGGAAGGGGGGACAGGTAGCTCTGGGGCCAACGTCCTGACTTTC. Its protein product is CASSSEGGTGSSGANVLTF.

For the CDR3, the DNA is TGTGCCACCAGTGATAATTCTGGACAGGGGGCTTATCAGCCCCAGCATTTT. Amino acid sequence: CATSDNSGQGAYQPQHF. The chain uses TRBV24-1 and TRBJ1-5; the match to TRBD1 covers 11 bases. V was clipped by 3 bases and J by 5 bases; unmatched bases: 8. Germline V CDR1 and CDR2: KGHDR, SFDVKD. The CDR3 contains 17 residues.

This chain links TRBV5-3 with TRBJ2-3; weak D call: TRBD2 (6 bases). TRBV5-3 is recorded as an ORF, its role being uncertain. V gave up 5 bases and J gave up 8 bases, with 21 bases separating them. This CDR3 is built from 15 residues. DNA for the CDR3: TGTGCCAGAAGGCCCCCCGGGACTCCACGAAGTACGCAGTATTTT. Translated, it gives CARRPPGTPRSTQYF.

The chain has TRBV28 and TRBJ2-3; 15 nucleotides agree with TRBD2. Trimming removed 3 bases from V and 4 bases from J; junction bases left unmatched: 2. CDR1 and CDR2 from the germline V gene are MDHEN and SYDVKM. This CDR3 has 16 residues. The CDR3 DNA reads TGTGCCAGCAGTTTGAGGACTAGCGGGGGGGCAGATACGCAGTATTTT. Encoded protein: CASSLRTSGGADTQYF.

In this sample, this clone turned up once. V and J are TRBV7-9 and TRBJ2-5; TRBD1 matches 10 bases. The germline gives CDR1 SEHNR, CDR2 FQNEAQ (reference sequence). The V segment lost 3 bases and the J segment 4 bases; nucleotides outside the gene matches: 5. This CDR3 spans 15 amino acids. The CDR3 DNA follows: TGTGCCAGCAGCTTGGGGACAGGGGTGGGAGAGACCCAGTACTTC. Protein sequence: CASSLGTGVGETQYF.

The V call is TRBV11-3, the J call TRBJ2-1, with TRBD2 matching over 12 bases. V shed 4 bases and J 9 bases; nucleotides not matched to a gene: 13. The CDR3 is 17 residues long. Germline values: CDR1 SGHNT, CDR2 YENEEA. DNA of the CDR3: TGTGCCAGCAGCTACGGACTAGCGGGACCTGTTGAGGGTGAGCAGTTCTTC. Protein sequence: CASSYGLAGPVEGEQFF.

V is TRBV18 and J is TRBJ1-1; no definite D call. Germline V gives CDR1 KGHSH, CDR2 LQKENI. Between the trimmed V and J ends, which lost 5 bases and 0 bases, there was a span of 16 bases. CDR3 length: 16 residues. The CDR3 region has the DNA TGTGCCAGCTCATCGGAGCCACCCACTGTGAACACTGAAGCTTTCTTT. Translation gives CASSSEPPTVNTEAFF.

The CDR3 spells CASSPQGANVLTF. Written as DNA, the CDR3 is TGTGCCAGCAGCCCACAGGGGGCCAACGTCCTGACTTTC. The rearrangement joins TRBV5-6 to TRBJ2-6; D is ambiguous. Trimming removed 4 bases at V and 4 bases at J, with 6 bases between. Per the germline V gene, CDR1 is SGHDT and CDR2 is YYEEEE. The CDR3 runs 13 residues. Complete variable domain (other parts from reference TRBV5-6 and TRBJ2-6): DAGVTQSPTHLIKTRGQQVTLRCSPKSGHDTVSWYQQALGQGPQFIFQYYEEEERQRGNFPDRFSGHQFPNYSSELNVNALLLGDSALYLCASSPQGANVLTFGAGSRLTVL.

The rearrangement joins TRBV5-4 to TRBJ1-6; TRBD1 might be the D (5 bases). The V and J ends lost 2 bases and 8 bases respectively, with 14 bases between them. CDR1 and CDR2 (germline): SGHNT, YYREEE (reference sequence). CDR3 length equals 15 residues. The CDR3 spells CASSLGDTGDSPLHF. The CDR3 nucleotides are TGTGCCAGCAGCTTAGGAGATACAGGAGATTCACCCCTCCACTTT. Drawing the rest from reference TRBV5-4 and TRBJ1-6, the complete variable domain is ETGVTQSPTHLIKTRGQQVTLRCSSQSGHNTVSWYQQALGQGPQFIFQYYREEENGRGNFPPRFSGLQFPNYSSELNVNALELDDSALYLCASSLGDTGDSPLHFGNGTRLTVT.

V and J are TRBV5-6 and TRBJ1-4; D is undetermined. CDR1 and CDR2 from the germline V gene are SGHDT and YYEEEE. V was clipped by 4 bases and J by 0 bases, with 7 bases between them. The CDR3 runs 14 residues. The CDR3 DNA reads as TGTGCCAGCAGCCCCTTTGCAACTAATGAAAAACTGTTTTTT. Amino acid sequence: CASSPFATNEKLFF.